This T cell receptor (beta chain) was observed in a study of blood T cell repertoires in COVID-19. This clone has a single count. The CDR3 contains 13 residues. Looked up from germline, CDR1 is GTSNPN and CDR2 is SVGIG (reference sequence). Trimming removed 5 bases at V and 3 bases at J, with 11 bases between. Clones were read by immunoSEQ multiplex PCR, and TCRdb kept only the in-frame ones, dropping some. The sample records roughly 230,000 clones, roughly 81% being singletons. The V and J genes are TRBV30 and TRBJ1-5, with D possibly TRBD1 on 5 matching bases. The sequence was obtained from a man aged 45-60 years with acute or convalescent COVID-19. Sequences were obtained from peripheral blood. The CDR3 protein is CAWRGGVNQPQHF. The CDR3 DNA follows: TGTGCCTGGCGTGGGGGGGTCAATCAGCCCCAGCATTTT.